Reported below is one T cell receptor (beta chain). Its antigen is currently unknown. The validation cohort, a group of some 120 subjects, included the donors and was separate from the approximately 670-subject first cohort. Repertoires were generated with immunoSEQ multiplex PCR, while TCRdb's copy carries only in-frame clones and drops some. This table holds under 200,000 clones, over 85% found once. This record belongs to a study of cytomegalovirus exposure and HLA in healthy donors. Study at large: The same platform as the approximately 640 first-cohort repertoires was used for the 120 validation repertoires, a later analysis reported. Study-level points and caveats: Reported results showed that the classifier diagnosed cytomegalovirus status with high specificity and sensitivity.

CDR1 KGHSH and CDR2 LQKENI come from the germline V gene. Trimming took 8 bases from V and 8 from J; bases not matched to a gene: 7. CDR3 length equals 13 residues. Sequencing was carried out using PBMCs. The chain couples TRBV18 to TRBJ2-1, with 9 bases matching TRBD1. The clonotype comes from a woman under 30 in good health and CMV-seropositive. The CDR3 nucleotides read TGTGCCAGCCGCGGGACAGGGTCCGATGAGCAGTTCTTC. It specifies CASRGTGSDEQFF.